This T cell receptor beta chain was retrieved from a study of siplizumab effects on memory and regulatory T cells. CDR3 length equals 17 residues. V shed 1 base, J shed 3 bases, and the junction held 11 bases outside the gene matches. CDR1 is SEHNR, CDR2 FQNEAQ, per germline (reference sequence). Per sample, roughly 9.5 x 10^4 TCR templates were assayed. TCRdb's table, derived via immunoSEQ multiplex PCR, lists solely in-frame clones and lacks some. The sample contains 85,000 to 90,000 clones, over 80% of which appear only once. Study-wide results and limits: The alloresponse seemed to draw substantially on naive T cells, which appeared more diverse than memory cells. Suppressive function of proliferating Tregs from siplizumab cultures was not confirmed. Unstimulated subsets captured only a minor fraction of alloreactive clones.

Concerning this clone: What it recognizes is unknown.

Sequencing was done on a sample of CD4+ T cells sorted from blood. This receptor was taken from a human donor in good health. The V call is TRBV7-9, the J call TRBJ1-1; 7 positions agree with TRBD1. CDR3 sequence reads: CASSLGQGPPKDTEAFF. Written as DNA, the CDR3 is TGTGCCAGCAGCTTAGGACAGGGTCCTCCTAAGGACACTGAAGCTTTCTTT.